The rows below give T cell receptor beta chains drawn from one sample of a study of T cell changes during pregnancy in multiple sclerosis. Assay used: immunoSEQ multiplex PCR; TCRdb lists only in-frame clones, some missing. The sample records approximately 60,000 clones, approximately 90% being singletons. The material was peripheral blood, obtained after pregnancy. The receptors were sampled from a female donor in good health, enrolled as a control in a pregnancy study. Each CDR3 is given with its conserved first and last residue. Fields, in order: clone size, V gene, J gene, D gene, CDR3 protein, CDR3 DNA. The D gene is left open where the match is weak. Clone sizes are given selectively: once, few, many, or a class where the clone is expanded.

clone size: .
V gene: TRBV29-1
J gene: TRBJ1-5
D gene: TRBD1
CDR3 protein: CSVSIGTAYQPQHF
CDR3 DNA: TGCAGCGTTTCTATCGGGACAGCTTATCAGCCCCAGCATTTT

clone size: .
V gene: TRBV14
J gene: TRBJ2-1
D gene: TRBD1
CDR3 protein: CASSQEGTVGHRSEQFF
CDR3 DNA: TGTGCCAGCAGCCAAGAAGGGACAGTGGGGCACCGTAGTGAGCAGTTCTTC

clone size: .
V gene: TRBV18
J gene: TRBJ2-2
D gene: .
CDR3 protein: CASSPGDLLRRNTGELFF
CDR3 DNA: TGTGCCAGCTCACCGGGTGACTTGCTACGACGGAACACCGGGGAGCTGTTTTTT

clone size: .
V gene: TRBV5-1
J gene: TRBJ2-6
D gene: .
CDR3 protein: CASSQGHFSGANVLTF
CDR3 DNA: TGCGCCAGCAGCCAGGGACATTTCTCTGGGGCCAACGTCCTGACTTTC

clone size: .
V gene: TRBV6-4
J gene: TRBJ2-1
D gene: TRBD1
CDR3 protein: CASSAQGASSYNEQFF
CDR3 DNA: TGTGCCAGCAGTGCACAGGGGGCAAGCTCCTACAATGAGCAGTTCTTC

clone size: .
V gene: TRBV11-1
J gene: TRBJ2-3
D gene: TRBD2
CDR3 protein: CASSSQGLAGNTDTQYF
CDR3 DNA: TGTGCCAGCAGCTCCCAAGGGCTAGCGGGGAACACAGATACGCAGTATTTT

clone size: .
V gene: TRBV5-4
J gene: TRBJ1-2
D gene: TRBD1
CDR3 protein: CASSPNTGVGAYGYTF
CDR3 DNA: TGTGCCAGCAGCCCTAACACAGGGGTTGGGGCCTATGGCTACACCTTC

clone size: .
V gene: TRBV7-2
J gene: TRBJ2-3
D gene: .
CDR3 protein: CASSLSGYTDTQYF
CDR3 DNA: TGTGCCAGCAGCTTATCGGGGTACACAGATACGCAGTATTTT

clone size: .
V gene: TRBV7-2
J gene: TRBJ2-3
D gene: TRBD2
CDR3 protein: CASTSGYAPDTQYF
CDR3 DNA: TGTGCCAGTACTAGCGGGTACGCCCCAGATACGCAGTATTTT

clone size: .
V gene: TRBV5-8
J gene: TRBJ2-3
D gene: .
CDR3 protein: CASSPGGRDTQYF
CDR3 DNA: TGTGCCAGCAGCCCTGGGGGGAGAGATACGCAGTATTTT

clone size: .
V gene: TRBV6-5
J gene: TRBJ1-5
D gene: .
CDR3 protein: CASSYQRDQPQHF
CDR3 DNA: TGTGCCAGCAGTTATCAGAGGGATCAGCCCCAGCATTTT

clone size: .
V gene: TRBV6-5
J gene: TRBJ2-7
D gene: TRBD2
CDR3 protein: CASSSTSGGTFEQYF
CDR3 DNA: TGTGCCAGCAGTTCTACTAGCGGGGGGACGTTCGAGCAGTACTTC

clone size: .
V gene: TRBV11-3
J gene: TRBJ2-7
D gene: TRBD1
CDR3 protein: CASRPSSRDRQNDEQYF
CDR3 DNA: TGTGCCAGCAGACCTTCGAGCAGGGACAGACAAAACGACGAGCAGTACTTC

clone size: .
V gene: TRBV9
J gene: TRBJ1-1
D gene: .
CDR3 protein: CASSVQGNTEAFF
CDR3 DNA: TGTGCCAGCAGCGTCCAGGGGAACACTGAAGCTTTCTTT

clone size: .
V gene: TRBV5-1
J gene: TRBJ2-7
D gene: TRBD1
CDR3 protein: CASSREGQTYEQYF
CDR3 DNA: TGCGCCAGCAGCCGCGAGGGACAGACCTACGAGCAGTACTTC

clone size: .
V gene: TRBV15
J gene: TRBJ2-3
D gene: TRBD2
CDR3 protein: CATSSRGGASGRASTDTQYF
CDR3 DNA: TGTGCCACCAGCAGTCGGGGAGGGGCTAGCGGGCGGGCTAGCACAGATACGCAGTATTTT

clone size: .
V gene: TRBV5-1
J gene: TRBJ1-2
D gene: .
CDR3 protein: CASSLGIHAARIDYGYTF
CDR3 DNA: TGCGCCAGCAGCTTGGGGATTCACGCGGCCAGAATCGACTATGGCTACACCTTC

clone size: .
V gene: TRBV7-2
J gene: TRBJ2-7
D gene: .
CDR3 protein: CASSFQQGRSDEQYF
CDR3 DNA: TGTGCCAGCAGCTTCCAACAGGGAAGGTCGGACGAGCAGTACTTC

clone size: .
V gene: TRBV9
J gene: TRBJ2-3
D gene: TRBD2
CDR3 protein: CASSVDLAGGADTQYF
CDR3 DNA: TGTGCCAGCAGCGTAGACCTAGCGGGGGGAGCAGATACGCAGTATTTT

clone size: .
V gene: TRBV15
J gene: TRBJ1-2
D gene: TRBD1
CDR3 protein: CATSSGPTGGGYTF
CDR3 DNA: TGTGCCACCAGCAGTGGTCCGACAGGGGGTGGCTACACCTTC

clone size: .
V gene: TRBV2
J gene: TRBJ1-1
D gene: .
CDR3 protein: CASSGLDSLNTEAFF
CDR3 DNA: TGTGCCAGCAGTGGGTTGGACAGCTTGAACACTGAAGCTTTCTTT

clone size: .
V gene: TRBV19
J gene: TRBJ2-1
D gene: TRBD1
CDR3 protein: CASSPSQGNEQFF
CDR3 DNA: TGTGCCAGTAGTCCATCACAGGGGAATGAGCAGTTCTTC

clone size: .
V gene: TRBV19
J gene: TRBJ2-1
D gene: TRBD1
CDR3 protein: CASRDRGGPGVYNEQFF
CDR3 DNA: TGTGCCAGCCGGGACAGGGGAGGTCCTGGAGTCTACAATGAGCAGTTCTTC

clone size: .
V gene: TRBV5-5
J gene: TRBJ1-1
D gene: .
CDR3 protein: CASIYEQVSTEAFF
CDR3 DNA: TGTGCCAGCATTTACGAACAGGTTTCCACTGAAGCTTTCTTT

clone size: .
V gene: TRBV10-2
J gene: TRBJ1-4
D gene: .
CDR3 protein: CASSERVRTGEKLFF
CDR3 DNA: TGCGCCAGCAGTGAAAGGGTCCGAACGGGGGAAAAACTGTTTTTT

clone size: once
V gene: TRBV10-3
J gene: TRBJ2-1
D gene: TRBD2
CDR3 protein: CAISSAAGVSQDEQFF
CDR3 DNA: TGTGCCATCAGTTCCGCAGCGGGAGTGTCCCAGGATGAGCAGTTCTTC

clone size: .
V gene: TRBV5-6
J gene: TRBJ2-5
D gene: .
CDR3 protein: CASSLGSPQETQYF
CDR3 DNA: TGTGCCAGCAGCCTCGGGTCCCCCCAAGAGACCCAGTACTTC

clone size: once
V gene: TRBV7-8
J gene: TRBJ1-5
D gene: TRBD1
CDR3 protein: CASSSRRTGDQPQHF
CDR3 DNA: TGTGCCAGCAGCTCCAGACGGACAGGGGATCAGCCCCAGCATTTT

clone size: .
V gene: TRBV5-1
J gene: TRBJ1-1
D gene: .
CDR3 protein: CASSSGQITTEAFF
CDR3 DNA: TGCGCCAGCAGCTCCGGACAGATAACCACTGAAGCTTTCTTT

clone size: .
V gene: TRBV5-1
J gene: TRBJ2-7
D gene: TRBD2
CDR3 protein: CASSVRGGSSYEQYF
CDR3 DNA: TGCGCCAGCAGCGTACGGGGGGGGAGCTCCTACGAGCAGTACTTC

clone size: .
V gene: TRBV7-2
J gene: TRBJ2-3
D gene: .
CDR3 protein: CASSLQKGVTQYF
CDR3 DNA: TGTGCCAGCAGCTTGCAAAAGGGGGTTACGCAGTATTTT

clone size: .
V gene: TRBV5-1
J gene: TRBJ2-7
D gene: .
CDR3 protein: CASSLDFYEQYF
CDR3 DNA: TGCGCCAGCAGCTTAGACTTCTACGAGCAGTACTTC

clone size: .
V gene: TRBV7-2
J gene: TRBJ1-2
D gene: .
CDR3 protein: CASSRYGYTF
CDR3 DNA: TGTGCCAGCAGCCGTTATGGCTACACCTTC

clone size: .
V gene: TRBV27
J gene: TRBJ2-7
D gene: .
CDR3 protein: CASSLGGSYEQYF
CDR3 DNA: TGTGCCAGCAGTTTGGGGGGATCCTACGAGCAGTACTTC

clone size: .
V gene: TRBV4-1
J gene: TRBJ1-4
D gene: .
CDR3 protein: CATTDIVAGEKLFF
CDR3 DNA: TGCGCCACCACTGATATAGTCGCGGGTGAAAAACTGTTTTTT

clone size: .
V gene: TRBV7-2
J gene: TRBJ1-2
D gene: .
CDR3 protein: CASSLNAGIDYGYTF
CDR3 DNA: TGTGCCAGCAGCTTAAACGCAGGGATAGACTATGGCTACACCTTC

clone size: once
V gene: TRBV6-5
J gene: TRBJ2-7
D gene: TRBD1
CDR3 protein: CASSYSMTGGLYEQYF
CDR3 DNA: TGTGCCAGCAGTTACTCTATGACAGGGGGCTTGTACGAGCAGTACTTC

clone size: .
V gene: TRBV5-8
J gene: TRBJ1-1
D gene: .
CDR3 protein: CASSLTGATRNTEAFF
CDR3 DNA: TGTGCCAGCAGCTTGACAGGCGCGACAAGGAACACTGAAGCTTTCTTT